This entry lists 10 T cell receptor beta chains sequenced from one sample in a study of blood T cell repertoires in COVID-19 (dated by TCRdb to about 2020). Receptor libraries were prepared by the immunoSEQ multiplex PCR assay. The clones in this table, taken by TCRdb from immuneACCESS, are in-frame only. Not every clone is retained; where verified, under half of the shortfall comes from an unresolved V gene, and the cause of the rest is unknown. The sample profile shows under 200,000 clones; around four fifths of them were found once. The ten largest make up approximately 15% of the sample. The specimen was peripheral blood. These receptors originate from a woman between 65 and 79 years old with COVID-19, enrolled during active disease.

CDR3 amino acids: CASSLQSRGSEQYF. DNA for the CDR3: TGTGCCAGCAGCCTACAGTCTCGGGGGAGCGAGCAGTACTTC. V is TRBV3-1 (or the pseudogene TRBV3-2) and J is TRBJ2-7; perhaps TRBD2 as D (6 bases). With 4 bases removed from V and 6 bases from J, the gap between germline ends came to 16 bases. The germline V gene has CDR1 LGHDT and CDR2 YNNKEL (reference sequence). The CDR3 is made up of 14 amino acids.

The sample holds one count of this clone. V is TRBV7-2 and J is TRBJ2-7; 8 nucleotides align to TRBD1. Germline V gives CDR1 SGHTA, CDR2 FQGNSA. The CDR3 consists of 15 residues. Trimming removed 6 bases from V and 2 bases from J; junction bases left unmatched: 9. The CDR3 bases are TGTGCCAGCAGTGATCGGACAGGGAAGACCTACGAGCAGTACTTC. Its protein product is CASSDRTGKTYEQYF.

A note on this clone: Other nucleotide sequences from this sample produce the same CDR3. This chain connects TRBV13 to TRBJ2-6; D gene ambiguous. This CDR3 has 13 amino acids. The ends were cut back, 6 bases at V and 0 bases at J, with 3 bases in the middle. CDR1 is PRHDT and CDR2 is FYEKMQ in the germline V gene (reference sequence). CDR3 DNA sequence: TGTGCCAGCAGTCGCTCTGGGGCCAACGTCCTGACTTTC. It encodes CASSRSGANVLTF.

The CDR3 region has the DNA TGTGCCAGCAGCCCTGGAGTAAACAGGATCGATACGCAGTATTTT. As protein: CASSPGVNRIDTQYF. This chain uses TRBV14 with TRBJ2-3, with a weak D call TRBD1 (5 bases). CDR3 length: 15 amino acids. The V and J ends lost 4 bases and 6 bases respectively, with 17 bases between them. Germline loops: CDR1 SGHDN, CDR2 FVKESK.

In this sample, this clone turned up once. V and J are TRBV14 and TRBJ2-2, with a weak D call TRBD1 (6 bases). This CDR3 is built from 14 residues. Germline V gene lookup returns CDR1 SGHDN and CDR2 FVKESK. Trimming cost V 1 base and J 6 bases, with 9 bases left between them. In DNA, the CDR3 is TGTGCCAGCAGCCAAGTTTGGGGGCCCGGGGAGCTGTTTTTT. Encoded protein: CASSQVWGPGELFF.

J is TRBJ2-4 and V is TRBV4-1; unclear D gene. Germline CDR1 reads MGHRA; CDR2 reads YSYEKL. With 4 bases removed from V and 1 base from J, the gap between germline ends came to 14 bases. The length of the CDR3 is 16 residues. In DNA form, the CDR3 reads TGCGCCAGCAGCCCCCTACCCAACGGGGCCAAAAACATTCAGTACTTC. This gives the protein CASSPLPNGAKNIQYF.

V is TRBV28 and J is TRBJ2-7; 8 bases line up with TRBD1. Germline V gives CDR1 MDHEN, CDR2 SYDVKM. There are 14 residues in the CDR3. With 6 bases clipped from V and 2 bases from J, the junction kept 6 bases outside the gene matches. The CDR3 sequence: CASRDDRGTYEQYF. The CDR3 DNA is TGTGCCAGCAGAGACGACAGGGGTACCTACGAGCAGTACTTC.

This chain joins TRBV19 and TRBJ1-5; tentative D call: TRBD1 (5 bases). Trimming removed 2 bases at V and 1 base at J, with 9 bases between. The germline V gene has CDR1 LNHDA and CDR2 SQIVND (reference sequence). There are 15 residues in the CDR3. CDR3 amino acids: CASSIQGRSNQPQHF. CDR3 DNA sequence: TGTGCCAGTAGTATACAGGGTAGAAGCAATCAGCCCCAGCATTTT.

This chain joins TRBV24-1 and TRBJ1-2, with TRBD1 as a possible D gene (6 bases). Looked up from germline, CDR1 is KGHDR and CDR2 is SFDVKD. V lost 0 bases and J lost 4, with 11 bases in between. The CDR3 loop spans 15 amino acids. Here the CDR3 DNA reads TGTGCCACCAGTGATTTGCGAGGGGGGGTCTATGGCTACACCTTC. Amino acids: CATSDLRGGVYGYTF.

The J gene is TRBJ1-2, the V gene TRBV21-1; the DNA was not used to check the table's D call, TRBD1. TRBV21-1 is a listed pseudogene. CDR3 length: 14 residues. CDR3 DNA: TGTGCCAGCAGCAAAGGGACAGGGTTCTATGGCTACACCTTC. Protein sequence: CASSKGTGFYGYTF.